The T cell receptor beta chain described here comes from a study of OX40 agonist ivuxolimab in advanced cancers. Whole-study results and caveats: Clonal expansion among partial responders at 0.1-3.0 mg/kg ranked near the lowest. In general, CD8+ T cells held more expanded clones than CD4+ did, on average.

Method: immunoSEQ multiplex PCR; TCRdb's copy keeps in-frame clones and lacks some. The table has 16,000 or so clones, roughly 90% seen once. As for this clone: No antigen is known for it.

The clonotype comes from an adult with an advanced solid tumor such as melanoma, head and neck, liver or kidney cancer. The sequences come from CD4+ or CD8+ T cells sorted from blood, collected in a trial of the OX40 agonist ivuxolimab.

The CDR3: CASSQTGAEAFF. As DNA, the CDR3 is TGTGCCAGCAGCCAAACGGGAGCTGAAGCTTTCTTT. The chain links TRBV14 to TRBJ1-1; D gene uncertain. Per germline, CDR1 SGHDN and CDR2 FVKESK. CDR3 length: 12 amino acids. V was trimmed by 2 bases and J by 6 bases, leaving 7 bases between them.